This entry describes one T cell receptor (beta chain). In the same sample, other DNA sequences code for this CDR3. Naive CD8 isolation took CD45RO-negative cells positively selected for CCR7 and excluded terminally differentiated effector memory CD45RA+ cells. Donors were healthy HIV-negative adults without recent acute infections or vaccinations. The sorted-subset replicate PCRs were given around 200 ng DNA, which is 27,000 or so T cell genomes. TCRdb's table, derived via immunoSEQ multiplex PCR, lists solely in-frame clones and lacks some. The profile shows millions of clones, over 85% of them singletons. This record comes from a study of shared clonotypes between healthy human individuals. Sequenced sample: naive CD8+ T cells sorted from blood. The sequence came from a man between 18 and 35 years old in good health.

The CDR3 sequence: CAWSGLDEKLFF. CDR3 DNA: TGTGCCTGGTCAGGTTTGGATGAAAAACTGTTTTTT. The gene calls are TRBV30 and TRBJ1-4; D is uncertain. Germline CDR1 is GTSNPN and CDR2 is SVGIG (reference sequence). V was trimmed by 5 bases and J by 6 bases, leaving 10 bases between them. The CDR3 length is 12 residues.